Sequencing of this T cell receptor (beta chain) was carried out in a study of regulatory T cells in long-lasting Graves disease (dated by TCRdb to about 2021). About the full investigation: Persistent Graves' disease was defined as persistently positive TSH receptor autoantibodies together with antithyroid drug treatment for over 5 years. This study used TCR sequencing and RNA sequencing of peripheral blood to compare persistent Graves' disease patients against newly diagnosed Graves' disease patients. The study was registered as a clinical trial and conducted in China. TCR sequencing covered around 13 persistent and 20 or so newly diagnosed Graves' disease patients, around 33 samples in total. Antithyroid drugs had been taken for 8.5 to 11 years on average by persistent Graves' disease patients in the clinical cohort.

Library preparation was by multiplex PCR. TCRdb records Illumina HiSeq 4000 as the sequencer. CDR3 regions were amplified by Arm-PCR with iRepertoire HTBI primers to construct TCR beta libraries. PCR products were gel purified before sequencing. The paper's processing steps were these. Gene usage analysis of CDR3 amino acid clonotypes relied on the roughly 60 TRBV and around 14 TRBJ segments identified across samples. COPE and FqMerger were used to merge the filtered high-quality paired reads into contigs. BLAST was used to align contigs to the IMGT TRBV, TRBD and TRBJ reference genes, and CDR3 was defined following IMGT. Any clonotype with a frequency above 0.1% was classified as a highly expanded clone. Shannon entropy was used to measure repertoire diversity, and the Gini coefficient was used to measure V-J evenness. A clonotype was considered public if more than one individual shared it. The public reads were reprocessed in TCRdb via fastp at Q25 and MiXCR, keeping in-frame beta chains. Entries that share a CDR3 protein sequence are merged under the most common genes and DNA. The V and J calls shown here were made by TCRdb, not taken from the authors' results. The sample records roughly 400,000 distinct CDR3 sequences, around 20% of which are singletons. The ten largest make up roughly 20% of the sample.

What the time point label conveys for this sample: persistent/refractory GD, antithyroid drugs over 5 years with positive TRAb. RNA was extracted from PBMCs in TRIzol for both TCR sequencing and RNA sequencing. The diagnosis of Graves' disease was made according to American Thyroid Association guidelines. Patients were recruited from an endocrinology department in Xi'an, China. From each patient, 8 to 10 milliliters of peripheral blood was collected into an EDTA anticoagulant tube. Ficoll Paque Plus density gradient separation was used to isolate PBMCs, and no further T cell sorting was done. An Agilent 2100 Bioanalyzer and agarose gel were used to check RNA quality, and a NanoDrop 2000 was used to measure RNA concentration. As concerns this clonotype: Its antigen is not yet known. Qualities for individual bases were not recorded, and no much larger clone is one base off.

Beyond this particular receptor, the publication reports: Because the primary lesion, thyroid tissue, could not be accessed, the study looked at peripheral blood alone. Compared with newly diagnosed patients, persistent Graves' disease patients had lower TCR Shannon entropy and fewer highly expanded clones, which suggests clonal expansion. As a limitation, the authors acknowledged that the small sample size may reduce accuracy. Sequencing and analysis were restricted to the TCR beta chain. Persistent disease showed preferential use of TRBV28, TRBJ1-2 and TRBJ2-5, whereas newly diagnosed disease favored TRBV20-1 and TRBJ2-1. Persistent patients shared more public clonotypes among themselves (more than 2,500) than newly diagnosed patients did (about 970).

From the cysteine up to the phenylalanine, the CDR3 has a length of 15 residues. The kept DNA is CDR3 alone, 45 bases in frame from the first base. The germline V gene (reference sequence) sets CDR1 to DFQATT and CDR2 to SNEGSKA. Between the V and J ends, shortened by 5 bases and 0 bases respectively, the junction contains 16 bases. The chain employs TRBV20-1 and TRBJ1-1, with a tentative D gene TRBD1 over 5 matching bases. Sequenced here: peripheral blood mononuclear cells (PBMCs), sampled when the disease was refractory, from a patient treated with antithyroid drugs. The source is a female donor with Graves disease. The bases are TGCAGTGCTCCTTCGGAGGGGCTCCTGAACACTGAAGCTTTCTTT. It encodes CSAPSEGLLNTEAFF.